One and the same sample provided the 7 T cell receptor beta chains below, sequenced in a study of blood T cell repertoires in COVID-19. Only in-frame clones appear in the TCRdb table, and some are missing; sequencing was by immunoSEQ multiplex PCR. The table shows roughly 190,000 clones, with approximately 81% occurring only once. Sequenced: peripheral blood. These receptors all come from a human donor in a cohort sampled during active COVID-19.

This rearrangement joins TRBV28 to TRBJ1-5; weak D call: TRBD1 (6 bases). Germline CDR1 is MDHEN and CDR2 is SYDVKM. The CDR3 extends over 15 amino acids. V was pared by 5 bases and J by 1 base, with 12 bases between. The CDR3, as DNA: TGTGCCAGCAGTCCGCTCGGGACAAGCAATCAGCCCCAGCATTTT. The encoded protein is CASSPLGTSNQPQHF.

The rearrangement joins TRBV5-6 to TRBJ2-1; 15 bases agree with TRBD2. The V and J ends lost 4 bases and 9 bases, in that order; junction bases with no gene match: 5. The CDR3 runs to 15 residues. Germline loops: CDR1 SGHDT, CDR2 YYEEEE. In DNA form, the CDR3 reads TGTGCCAGCAGCGGACTAGCGGGAGGGCCAGGTGAGCAGTTCTTC. This translates into CASSGLAGGPGEQFF.

The chain uses TRBV14 and TRBJ1-3; no definite D call. Trimming shortened V by 3 bases and J by 3 bases, and 12 bases separated the two germline ends. CDR1 is SGHDN, CDR2 FVKESK, per germline. The CDR3 has 15 residues. CDR3: CASSHLDTVGNTIYF. CDR3 DNA sequence: TGTGCCAGCAGCCACTTAGACACGGTTGGAAACACCATATATTTT.

This clone has only a few counts. The chain employs TRBV6-5 and TRBJ2-1; tentatively, D is TRBD2 (6 bases). The CDR3 has 15 amino acids. Germline CDR1 is MNHEY and CDR2 is SVGAGI. Between the trimmed V and J ends, which lost 10 bases and 9 bases, there was a span of 25 bases. The CDR3 reads CATTLSRTGEGEQFF. The CDR3 bases are TGTGCCACCACGTTATCGAGAACGGGAGAGGGTGAGCAGTTCTTC.

The rearrangement links TRBV11-3 to TRBJ2-3; D not certain. The CDR3 loop spans 14 amino acids. In germline, CDR1 is SGHNT, CDR2 YENEEA. The V gene lost 2 bases and the J gene lost 1 base, with 7 bases spanning the gap. CDR3 loop: CASSLSRGTDTQYF. The CDR3 coding sequence is TGTGCCAGCAGCTTAAGTCGGGGCACAGATACGCAGTATTTT.

V usage is TRBV20-1 and J usage is TRBJ2-7; the D gene is possibly TRBD1 (5 bases). CDR1 is DFQATT, CDR2 SNEGSKA, per germline (reference sequence). V was clipped by 6 bases and J by 4 bases, with 10 bases between them. The CDR3 contains 11 residues. This CDR3 is CSASRGYEQYV. CDR3 sequence (DNA): TGCAGTGCCTCAAGGGGATACGAGCAGTACGTC.

V and J are TRBV24-1 and TRBJ2-2; no clear D gene. Trimming stripped 0 bases from V and 3 bases from J, with 4 bases between. From germline, CDR1 is KGHDR and CDR2 SFDVKD. CDR3 length: 14 amino acids. Here the CDR3 DNA reads TGTGCCACCAGTGATTTGCGGGACACCGGGGAGCTGTTTTTT. Translated, it gives CATSDLRDTGELFF.